A single sample gave rise to the 3 T cell receptor beta chains below, sequenced in a study of cytomegalovirus exposure and HLA in healthy donors. PCR employed 60 Vbeta and 13 Jbeta primers. Profiling relied on immunoSEQ multiplex PCR, and the TCRdb table lists in-frame clones only, not all of them. The sample yields about 86,000 clones, around 74% seen once. What was sequenced was PBMCs. Every receptor here comes from a woman between 50 and 59 years old in good health and CMV-seropositive.

V and J are TRBV2 and TRBJ1-2; the match to TRBD1 covers 8 bases. The CDR3 loop spans 13 amino acids. Germline-derived CDR1 and CDR2 are SNHLY and FYNNEI. After removal of 3 bases from V and 8 bases from J, the junction contained 5 bases not matched to a gene. DNA of the CDR3: TGTGCCAGCAGTGATACAGGGGGGGAGGGCTACACCTTC. Translated, it gives CASSDTGGEGYTF.

CDR3 sequence: CATRVAGEYNEQFF. Written as DNA, the CDR3 is TGTGCCACCAGGGTAGCGGGAGAGTACAATGAGCAGTTCTTC. The rearrangement links TRBV15 to TRBJ2-1; 9 positions agree with TRBD2. The CDR3 consists of 14 residues. The V gene's germline CDR1 is LNHNV and CDR2 YYDKDF (reference sequence). The V gene end was trimmed by 6 bases and the J gene end by 4 bases; junction bases not matched to a gene: 4.

The chain links TRBV7-3 to TRBJ2-7; TRBD1 is a possible D gene (6 bases). CDR1 is SGHTA and CDR2 is FQGTGA in the germline V gene. This CDR3 region has 15 residues. V lost 2 bases and J 2 bases, leaving 13 bases between the germline ends. This CDR3 reads CASSLSGTQTYEQYF. The CDR3, as DNA: TGTGCCAGCAGCTTATCTGGGACACAGACCTACGAGCAGTACTTC.